The source of this TCR beta chain is a study of T cells in Graves' hyperthyroidism and ophthalmopathy (dated by TCRdb to the late 2010s). Study-wide context: Peripheral blood was sampled at the time of initial diagnosis, prior to any treatment. TCR V-J signatures able to tell the groups apart were searched for in a discovery cohort of some 100 patients, of whom over 40 had Graves' ophthalmopathy and some 60 had stable Graves' hyperthyroidism. An independent validation cohort of under 20 hyperthyroidism patients and 15 or so patients who later progressed to ophthalmopathy tested prospective prediction of ophthalmopathy. The 95 to 100 discovery patients were randomly divided into training and test sets at a 7:3 ratio. In about 6 Graves' hyperthyroidism patients, the study also compared T-cell repertoires from thyroid tissue with T-cell repertoires from blood. After sampling, hyperthyroidism patients received methimazole starting at 30 mg daily, and ophthalmopathy patients received high-dose intravenous methylprednisolone. TCR Vbeta CDR3 sequencing of some 140 peripheral blood samples (over 40 ophthalmopathy, about 74 hyperthyroidism and about 17 progressor patients) is reported in the paper. The research as a whole found: A model built on a 13 V-J signature distinguished ophthalmopathy from stable hyperthyroidism, reaching 85% to 90% sensitivity and 81% to 83% specificity in cross-validation and 80%/75% in testing. During validation, the model predicted progression to ophthalmopathy a median of around 6 months ahead of onset, with more than 55% sensitivity and about 72% specificity. Blood samples also contained most of the expanded thyroid clonotypes (frequency above 0.001), which suggests that blood repertoires may reflect thyroid immune responses. No statistical method was used to set the sample size in advance, and investigators knew the group allocation.

Clipping removes 8 bases from V and 1 base from J, with 13 as the unmatched junction base count. From cysteine to phenylalanine, the CDR3 is 16 amino acids long. Only the CDR3 part of the read is kept: 48 bases, read in frame from the first base. In the germline V gene, CDR1 corresponds to WSHSY and CDR2 to SAAADI. This clonotype was counted a few times. Its binding antigen is unknown. Base quality data are lacking; no much larger clone is found one base away. The hyperthyroidism patients were between 18 and 65 years old and newly diagnosed, with a disease duration of less than 2 months. Any patient with an uncontrolled infection, another autoimmune disease, pregnancy or lactation was excluded. Diagnoses were based on clinical symptoms, serum thyroxine and TRAb, thyroid ultrasound and orbital computed tomography. Blood from progressor patients was drawn when they were first diagnosed with hyperthyroidism, before any ophthalmopathy symptoms appeared. Ficoll-Paque density gradient centrifugation was used to isolate PBMCs from approximately 10 ml of fresh peripheral blood. Progressor patients were first diagnosed with Graves' hyperthyroidism and then developed ophthalmopathy during follow-up. Total RNA was extracted using Trizol reagent, and RNA quality was assessed on an Agilent 2100 Bioanalyzer.

Amplification of TCR beta CDR3 regions was carried out from RNA transcripts. For the first round of RT-PCR on the TCR CDR3, the HTBI primer set was used together with the Qiagen OneStep RT-PCR kit. The libraries were constructed in a second round of multiplex PCR and then size-selected and purified. Sequencing of the libraries was done on an Illumina HiSeq2000 using paired-end 100 bp reads. In the paper's pipeline: Raw data were processed with SOAPnuke, discarding reads with adapters, uncalled bases, mean Phred below 15, or no exact constant-primer or identifier match. High-quality paired reads were merged using COPE v1.2.5, and each unique nucleotide sequence was defined as a clonotype. MiTCR v1.1 was used to align clonotypes to the IMGT TRBV, TRBD and TRBJ reference segments. The analysis was restricted to V-J combinations with a frequency above 0.0001, which together covered over 99% of the repertoires. The TCS score was defined as the ratio of F50 (clonal expansion) to E x V (chaos), calculated using BLOSUM62-based TCRdist between CDR3 peptides within each V-J. Welch's t-statistics and random forest reduced just over 500 V-J features to 13, which were used in a naive Bayes classifier (R e1071). In TCRdb, the public reads were trimmed at Q25 with fastp and aligned with MiXCR, with productive beta chains retained. Each CDR3 protein gets just one entry, which takes the most common genes and DNA from the rows behind it. V and J calls and clone size were set by TCRdb, not the authors. The sample table records approximately 600,000 distinct CDR3 sequences; approximately 14% of these occur just once. The ten largest clones capture about 5.8% of the sample.

This chain joins TRBV10-2 to TRBJ2-7; the junction holds 8 bases that match TRBD1. The sequenced sample consisted of blood. The clonotype was recovered from a woman in her twenties or thirties with Graves' hyperthyroidism that later progressed to Graves' ophthalmopathy. CDR3 reads: CASAQGALFSSYEQYF. The DNA reads TGCGCCAGCGCCCAGGGGGCCCTTTTTAGTTCCTACGAGCAGTACTTC.